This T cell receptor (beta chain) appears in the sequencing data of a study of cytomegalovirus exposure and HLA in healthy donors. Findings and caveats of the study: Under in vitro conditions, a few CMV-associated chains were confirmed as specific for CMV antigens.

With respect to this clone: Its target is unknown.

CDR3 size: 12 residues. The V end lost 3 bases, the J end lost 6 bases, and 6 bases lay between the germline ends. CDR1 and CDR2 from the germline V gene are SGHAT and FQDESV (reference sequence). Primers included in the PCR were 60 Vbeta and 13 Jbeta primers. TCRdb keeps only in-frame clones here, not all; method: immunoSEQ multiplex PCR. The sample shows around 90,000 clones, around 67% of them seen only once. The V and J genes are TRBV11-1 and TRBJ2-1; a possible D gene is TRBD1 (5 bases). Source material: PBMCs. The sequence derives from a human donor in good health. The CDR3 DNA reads TGTGCCAGCAGCTTGCAGGGCAATGAGCAGTTCTTC. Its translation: CASSLQGNEQFF.